This TCR beta chain appears in the sequencing data of a study of early T cells in non-severe SARS-CoV-2 infection. The overall study: Sequencing of bulk RNA from unsorted whole blood was done, without chain pairing. Study-level results: Using VDJdb, the matching emphasized anti-spike CD8 responses while missing private and CD4 specificities.

Each single cDNA molecule received a unique molecular identifier. TCRdb itself ran the 5' RACE reads through MiXCR, one entry per CDR3 protein. This table has over 55,000 distinct CDR3 sequences, 10% to 15% appearing once. The germline CDR1 and CDR2 sequences are SGHTA and FQGNSA. CDR3 size: 15 residues. Unmatched junction bases numbered 7, after V lost 5 bases and J lost 9 bases. This clonotype has ten or more counts. The antigen remains unidentified. Sequenced: whole blood. The TCR originated in an adult who was a healthcare worker with PCR-confirmed SARS-CoV-2 infection or an uninfected control (not recorded which). The chain has TRBV7-2 and TRBJ2-4, with 13 bases identical to TRBD2. Here the CDR3 DNA reads TGTGCCAGCAGCGAGATACTAGCGGGAGGGGGCATTCAGTACTTC. This gives the protein CASSEILAGGGIQYF.